A selection of T cell receptor beta chains follows, all from one sample in a study of T cell responses to AZD1222 COVID-19 vaccine. This table comes from immunoSEQ multiplex PCR, and its TCRdb copy is limited to in-frame clones, with some not included. The sample shows 120,000 or so clones, roughly nine tenths of them seen only once. This specimen consisted of peripheral blood, obtained on day 0 of AZD1222 vaccination. These receptor sequences come from an adult in good health. The CDR3 runs from the conserved cysteine through the conserved F or W. The D gene is left open where the match is weak. Rows give clone size only sometimes, using once, few, many, or a class for an expanded clone.

>TRBV7-9|NA|NA|TRBJ1-5
CASTMGGEVGQPQHF
TGTGCCAGCACCATGGGAGGGGAGGTCGGTCAGCCCCAGCATTTT
>TRBV5-8|NA|NA|TRBJ2-5
CASSLGVGGQETQYF
TGTGCCAGCAGCTTGGGGGTCGGGGGCCAAGAGACCCAGTACTTC
>TRBV5-3|NA|NA|TRBJ2-1
CARSLTILYNEQFF
TGTGCCAGAAGCTTGACTATACTTTACAATGAGCAGTTCTTC
>TRBV27|NA|TRBD2|TRBJ2-1
CASSFHGGTSGHNEQFF
TGTGCCAGCAGTTTTCACGGGGGGACTAGCGGCCACAATGAGCAGTTCTTC
>TRBV10-3|NA|NA|TRBJ2-2
CAISVGSPWELFF
TGTGCCATCAGTGTCGGTAGCCCCTGGGAGCTGTTTTTT
>TRBV9|NA|TRBD1|TRBJ1-4
CASSPGQGITNEKLFF
TGTGCCAGCAGCCCCGGACAGGGGATTACTAATGAAAAACTGTTTTTT
>TRBV28|once|NA|TRBJ1-1
CASRSQGLGTEAFF
TGTGCCAGCAGATCACAGGGATTAGGCACTGAAGCTTTCTTT
>TRBV30|NA|TRBD1|TRBJ1-2
CAWRGYGTGGDSNYGYTF
TGTGCCTGGAGAGGGTATGGGACAGGGGGGGACTCTAACTATGGCTACACCTTC
>TRBV19|NA|NA|TRBJ1-2
CASRVLTFPANYGYTF
TGTGCCAGCCGGGTCTTAACCTTCCCGGCAAACTATGGCTACACCTTC
>TRBV7-9|NA|NA|TRBJ1-4
CASSSIREKLFF
TGTGCCAGCAGCTCCATTAGAGAAAAACTGTTTTTT
>TRBV6-4|NA|TRBD1|TRBJ1-5
CASRPRGQENQPQHF
TGTGCCAGCAGACCCAGGGGGCAGGAGAATCAGCCCCAGCATTTT
>TRBV7-9|NA|NA|TRBJ1-2
CASSLFGQIPNYGYTF
TGTGCCAGCAGCTTATTTGGACAGATTCCAAACTATGGCTACACCTTC
>TRBV6-5|NA|NA|TRBJ1-2
CASSSRPEANYGYTF
TGTGCCAGCAGCTCCCGGCCAGAGGCTAACTATGGCTACACCTTC
>TRBV29-1|once|NA|TRBJ2-1
CSVGRTTGNEQFF
TGCAGCGTTGGCAGGACGACCGGCAATGAGCAGTTCTTC
>TRBV15|once|TRBD1|TRBJ1-6
CATSREEGTGSSPLHF
TGTGCCACCAGCAGAGAAGAAGGGACAGGGTCTTCACCCCTCCACTTT
>TRBV2|NA|NA|TRBJ2-1
CASSESPSSYNEQFF
TGTGCCAGCAGTGAATCCCCGAGCTCCTACAATGAGCAGTTCTTC
>TRBV6-5|NA|TRBD1|TRBJ1-6
CASSYGYRGLGSPLHF
TGTGCCAGCAGTTACGGATACAGGGGGCTGGGTTCACCCCTCCACTTT
>TRBV9|NA|NA|TRBJ1-1
CASTLDLNTEAFF
TGTGCCAGCACCCTTGACCTGAACACTGAAGCTTTCTTT
>TRBV7-9|many|TRBD1|TRBJ1-2
CASSHTIQGLGYGYTF
TGTGCCAGCAGCCATACTATACAGGGGCTCGGATATGGCTACACCTTC
>TRBV15|NA|NA|TRBJ2-1
CATRLGLNNEQFF
TGTGCCACCAGGTTGGGTCTTAACAATGAGCAGTTCTTC
>TRBV21-1|once|NA|TRBJ2-1
CASCTSRQDVVEQFF
TGTGCCAGCTGCACGAGCCGACAGGACGTGGTGGAGCAGTTCTTC
>TRBV5-4|NA|NA|TRBJ1-2
CASSPRDHPGYTF
TGTGCCAGCAGCCCACGAGATCATCCGGGCTACACCTTC
>TRBV19|NA|NA|TRBJ2-2
CASSISGVRTGELFF
TGTGCCAGTAGTATTTCCGGAGTACGGACCGGGGAGCTGTTTTTT
>TRBV9|NA|NA|TRBJ1-2
CASSVSLGSYGYTF
TGTGCCAGCAGCGTGTCCCTCGGCAGCTATGGCTACACCTTC
>TRBV28|NA|NA|TRBJ1-3
CASSFGGNTIYF
TGTGCCAGCAGTTTTGGGGGAAACACCATATATTTT
>TRBV30|NA|TRBD1|TRBJ2-1
CAWSVWGQGTGEQFF
TGTGCCTGGAGTGTATGGGGACAGGGGACGGGTGAGCAGTTCTTC
>TRBV2|few|NA|TRBJ1-2
CASIRTDYGYTF
TGTGCCAGCATTCGGACAGACTATGGCTACACCTTC
>TRBV7-8|NA|NA|TRBJ1-1
CASSLMEGGTEAFF
TGTGCCAGCAGCTTAATGGAGGGGGGGACTGAAGCTTTCTTT
>TRBV5-1|NA|NA|TRBJ1-4
CASTLFSGTNEKLFF
TGCGCCAGCACCTTATTCTCAGGCACTAATGAAAAACTGTTTTTT
>TRBV11-1|NA|NA|TRBJ2-5
CASSFRQEGVRETQYF
TGTGCCAGCAGCTTTCGACAGGAAGGAGTTAGAGAGACCCAGTACTTC
>TRBV2|NA|TRBD2|TRBJ2-1
CASRAGDLYNEQFF
TGTGCCAGCAGAGCGGGAGATCTTTACAATGAGCAGTTCTTC
>TRBV5-1|NA|NA|TRBJ2-3
CASSSTTDTQYF
TGCGCCAGCAGCTCAACGACGGATACGCAGTATTTT
>TRBV2|NA|NA|TRBJ1-2
CASSESGPGGYTF
TGTGCCAGCAGTGAAAGTGGACCTGGTGGCTACACCTTC
>TRBV30|once|NA|TRBJ1-2
CAWTTGANYGYTF
TGTGCCTGGACTACAGGAGCTAACTATGGCTACACCTTC
>TRBV7-2|NA|NA|TRBJ2-7
CASSSTVGLSRGQYF
TGTGCCAGCAGCTCGACCGTAGGACTGTCCCGCGGGCAGTACTTC
>TRBV5-5|once|TRBD1|TRBJ2-7
CASSPTGQTSYEQYF
TGTGCCAGCAGCCCAACGGGACAGACCTCCTACGAGCAGTACTTC
>TRBV3-1/TRBV3-2|NA|TRBD1|TRBJ1-2
CASSSTGELGYTF
TGTGCCAGCAGCTCTACAGGGGAACTTGGCTACACCTTC
>TRBV10-1|NA|NA|TRBJ2-3
CASSEGRRGFGTDTQYF
TGCGCCAGCAGTGAGGGAAGAAGGGGTTTCGGGACAGATACGCAGTATTTT
>TRBV14|once|NA|TRBJ1-1
CASSPQTYTEAFF
TGTGCCAGCAGCCCTCAGACGTACACTGAAGCTTTCTTT
>TRBV5-1|NA|NA|TRBJ1-2
CASSLEASYGYTF
TGCGCCAGCAGCTTGGAGGCCTCCTATGGCTACACCTTC